This T cell receptor beta chain was identified during a study of T cells after yellow fever vaccination. Regarding the study as a whole: Compared with primary, the secondary response was weaker and peaked at day 5, not 15. Within FACS-sorted repertoires, abundant clonotypes contaminating from the bulk population could be present.

Making TCR cDNA involved 5'RACE template switching, which added UMIs and a universal primer site. TCRdb recomputed calls from the 5' RACE reads with MiXCR, one row per CDR3 protein. The sample includes some 400,000 distinct CDR3 sequences, approximately 19% of them seen just once. Trimming took off 5 bases at V and 10 bases at J, with 14 bases between the two ends. The CDR3 loop spans 12 amino acids. As for this clonotype: Its antigen is still unknown.

The source is a young man who received the YFV17D yellow fever vaccine. The genes are TRBV12-3 or TRBV12-4 and TRBJ1-1; D gene unclear. The sample was PBMCs, taken before the yellow fever booster vaccination. The CDR3 is CASSIRIPGAFF. DNA for the CDR3: TGTGCCAGCAGTATCCGGATCCCTGGAGCTTTCTTT.